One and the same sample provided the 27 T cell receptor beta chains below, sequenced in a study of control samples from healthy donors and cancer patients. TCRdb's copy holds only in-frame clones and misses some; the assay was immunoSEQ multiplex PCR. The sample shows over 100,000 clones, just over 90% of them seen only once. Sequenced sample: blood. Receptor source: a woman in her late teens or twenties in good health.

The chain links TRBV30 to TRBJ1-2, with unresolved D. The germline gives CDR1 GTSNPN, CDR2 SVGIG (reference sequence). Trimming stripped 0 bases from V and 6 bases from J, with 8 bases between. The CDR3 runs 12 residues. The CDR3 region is CAWSVLRDGYTF. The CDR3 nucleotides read TGTGCCTGGAGTGTACTAAGGGATGGCTACACCTTC.

Here the CDR3 reads CASSRTSGGYEQYF. The CDR3 DNA follows: TGTGCCAGCAGCCGGACTAGCGGGGGCTACGAGCAGTACTTC. The rearrangement links TRBV7-2 to TRBJ2-7; 13 bases line up with TRBD2. The CDR3 runs 14 residues. Unmatched junction bases numbered 1, after V lost 5 bases and J lost 3 bases. From germline, CDR1 is SGHTA and CDR2 FQGNSA.

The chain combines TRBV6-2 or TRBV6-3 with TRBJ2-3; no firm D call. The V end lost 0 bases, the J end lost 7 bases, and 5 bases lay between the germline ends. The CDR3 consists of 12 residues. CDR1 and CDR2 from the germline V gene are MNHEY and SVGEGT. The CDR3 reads CASSYSGNTQYF. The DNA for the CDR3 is TGTGCCAGCAGTTACTCGGGGAATACGCAGTATTTT.

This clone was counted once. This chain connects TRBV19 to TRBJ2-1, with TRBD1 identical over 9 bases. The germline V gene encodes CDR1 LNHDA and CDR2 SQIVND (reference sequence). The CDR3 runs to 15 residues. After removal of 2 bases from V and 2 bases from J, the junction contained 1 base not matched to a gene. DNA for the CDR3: TGTGCCAGTAGTATAAGACAGGGGGCCTACAATGAGCAGTTCTTC. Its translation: CASSIRQGAYNEQFF.

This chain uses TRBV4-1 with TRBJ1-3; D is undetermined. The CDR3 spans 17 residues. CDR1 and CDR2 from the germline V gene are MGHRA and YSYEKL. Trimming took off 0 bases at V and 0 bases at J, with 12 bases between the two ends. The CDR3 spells CASSQDFLLDSGNTIYF. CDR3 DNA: TGCGCCAGCAGCCAAGACTTCCTTCTGGACTCTGGAAACACCATATATTTT.

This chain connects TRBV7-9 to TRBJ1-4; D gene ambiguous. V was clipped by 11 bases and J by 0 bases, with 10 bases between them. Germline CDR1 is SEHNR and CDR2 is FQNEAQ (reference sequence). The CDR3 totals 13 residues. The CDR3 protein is CAGKPATNEKLFF. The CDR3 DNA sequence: TGTGCCGGAAAACCTGCAACTAATGAAAAACTGTTTTTT.

In DNA form, the CDR3 reads TGTGCCAGCAGCCTCCGGGACAGGGTCAGCAATCAGCCCCAGCATTTT. Translating it yields CASSLRDRVSNQPQHF. This chain uses TRBV7-8 with TRBJ1-5; 9 bases agree with TRBD1. There are 16 residues in the CDR3. Per the germline V gene, CDR1 is SGHVS and CDR2 is FQNEAQ. The junction had 6 bases not matched to a gene; V was cut back by 5 bases and J by 1 base.

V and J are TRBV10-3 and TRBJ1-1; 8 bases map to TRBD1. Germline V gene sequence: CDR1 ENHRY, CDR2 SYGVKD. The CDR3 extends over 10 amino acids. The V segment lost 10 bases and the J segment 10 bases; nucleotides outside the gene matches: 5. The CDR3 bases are TGTGCCACTCCGACAGGGGTAGCTTTCTTT. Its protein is CATPTGVAFF.

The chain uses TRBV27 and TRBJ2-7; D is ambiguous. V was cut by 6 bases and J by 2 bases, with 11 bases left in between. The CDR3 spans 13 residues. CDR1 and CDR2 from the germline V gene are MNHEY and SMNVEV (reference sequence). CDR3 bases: TGTGCCAGCAGGATTATCGGAGCCTACGAGCAGTACTTC. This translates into CASRIIGAYEQYF.

CDR3 bases: TGTGCCAGCAGCTTAGCACAGGGTTACCGCACCATATATTTT. Translated: CASSLAQGYRTIYF. The V gene is TRBV7-9, the J gene TRBJ1-3; TRBD1 might be the D (6 bases). The CDR3 runs to 14 residues. Trimming took 0 bases from V and 9 from J, leaving 12 bases between them. Germline CDR1 SEHNR, CDR2 FQNEAQ (reference sequence).

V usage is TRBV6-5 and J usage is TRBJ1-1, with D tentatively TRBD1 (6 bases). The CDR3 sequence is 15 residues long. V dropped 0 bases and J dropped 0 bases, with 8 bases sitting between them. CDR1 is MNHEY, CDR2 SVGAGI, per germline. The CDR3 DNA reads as TGTGCCAGCAGTTACTCAGGGGGGGTGAACACTGAAGCTTTCTTT. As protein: CASSYSGGVNTEAFF.

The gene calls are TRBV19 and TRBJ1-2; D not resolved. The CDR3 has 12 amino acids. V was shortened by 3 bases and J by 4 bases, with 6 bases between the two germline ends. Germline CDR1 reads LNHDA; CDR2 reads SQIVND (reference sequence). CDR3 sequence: CASSMGIYGYTF. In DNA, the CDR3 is TGTGCCAGTAGTATGGGGATCTATGGCTACACCTTC. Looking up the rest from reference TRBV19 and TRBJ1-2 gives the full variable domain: DGGITQSPKYLFRKEGQNVTLSCEQNLNHDAMYWYRQDPGQGLRLIYYSQIVNDFQKGDIAEGYSVSREKKESFPLTVTSAQKNPTAFYLCASSMGIYGYTFGSGTRLTVV.

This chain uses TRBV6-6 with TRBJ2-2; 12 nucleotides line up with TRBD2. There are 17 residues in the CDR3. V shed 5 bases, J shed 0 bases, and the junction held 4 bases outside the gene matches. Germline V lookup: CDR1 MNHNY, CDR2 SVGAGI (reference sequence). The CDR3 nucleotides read TGTGCCAGCAGTCCGACTAGCGGGGGACCGAACACCGGGGAGCTGTTTTTT. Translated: CASSPTSGGPNTGELFF.

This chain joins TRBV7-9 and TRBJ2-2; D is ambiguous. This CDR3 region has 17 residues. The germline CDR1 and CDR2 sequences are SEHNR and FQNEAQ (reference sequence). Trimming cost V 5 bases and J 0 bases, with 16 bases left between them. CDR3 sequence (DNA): TGTGCCAGCAGCCCACCGTTGGGGTCCGCGAACACCGGGGAGCTGTTTTTT. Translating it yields CASSPPLGSANTGELFF.

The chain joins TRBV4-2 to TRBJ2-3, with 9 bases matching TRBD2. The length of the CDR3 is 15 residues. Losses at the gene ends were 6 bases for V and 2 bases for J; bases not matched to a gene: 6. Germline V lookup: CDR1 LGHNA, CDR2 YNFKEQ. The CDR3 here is CASRLAGGSTDTQYF. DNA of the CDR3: TGTGCCAGCAGACTAGCGGGTGGGTCCACAGATACGCAGTATTTT.

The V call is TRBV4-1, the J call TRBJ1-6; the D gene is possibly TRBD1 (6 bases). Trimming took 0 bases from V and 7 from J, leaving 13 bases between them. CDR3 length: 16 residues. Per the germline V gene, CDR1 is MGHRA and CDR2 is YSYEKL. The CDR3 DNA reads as TGCGCCAGCAGCCAAGATCCGGGGGCAAGGAATTCACCCCTCCACTTT. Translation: CASSQDPGARNSPLHF.

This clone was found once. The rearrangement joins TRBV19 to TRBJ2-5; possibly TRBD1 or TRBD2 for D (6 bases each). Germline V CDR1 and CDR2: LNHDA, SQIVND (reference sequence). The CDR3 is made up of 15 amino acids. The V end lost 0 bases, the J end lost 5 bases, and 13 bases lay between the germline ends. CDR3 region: CASSIDRGRGETQYF. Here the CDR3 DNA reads TGTGCCAGTAGTATAGATCGGGGGCGCGGCGAGACCCAGTACTTC.

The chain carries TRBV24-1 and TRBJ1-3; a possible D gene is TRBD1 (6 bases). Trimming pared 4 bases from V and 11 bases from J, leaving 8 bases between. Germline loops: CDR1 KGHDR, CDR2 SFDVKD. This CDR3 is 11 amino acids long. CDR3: CATSEGTSIYF. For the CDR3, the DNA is TGTGCCACCAGTGAAGGGACATCCATATATTTT.

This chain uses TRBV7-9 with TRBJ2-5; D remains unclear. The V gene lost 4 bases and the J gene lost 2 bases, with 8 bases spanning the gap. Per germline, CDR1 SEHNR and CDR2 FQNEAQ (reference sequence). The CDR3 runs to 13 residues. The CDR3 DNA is TGTGCCAGCAGCTGGGCAGGTCAAGAGACCCAGTACTTC. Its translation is CASSWAGQETQYF.

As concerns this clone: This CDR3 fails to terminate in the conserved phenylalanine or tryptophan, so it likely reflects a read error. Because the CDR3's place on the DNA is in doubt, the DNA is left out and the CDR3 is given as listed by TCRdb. The CDR3 loop reads CASSSLVL. The chain is built from TRBV6-9 and TRBJ1-1. The CDR3 length is 8 residues, termini included. Germline CDR1 and CDR2: MNHGY and SVAAGI.

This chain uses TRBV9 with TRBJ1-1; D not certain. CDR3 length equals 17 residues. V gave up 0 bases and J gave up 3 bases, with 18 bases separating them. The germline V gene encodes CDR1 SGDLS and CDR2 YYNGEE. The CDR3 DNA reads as TGTGCCAGCAGCGTAGCTACGGACTCCGTTCAGGACACTGAAGCTTTCTTT. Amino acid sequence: CASSVATDSVQDTEAFF.

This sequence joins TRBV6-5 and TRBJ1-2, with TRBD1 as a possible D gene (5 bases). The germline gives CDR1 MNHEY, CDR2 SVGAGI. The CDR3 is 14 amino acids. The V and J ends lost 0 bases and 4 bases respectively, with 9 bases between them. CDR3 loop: CASSYSSGFYGYTF. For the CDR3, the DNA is TGTGCCAGCAGTTACTCTTCAGGGTTCTATGGCTACACCTTC.

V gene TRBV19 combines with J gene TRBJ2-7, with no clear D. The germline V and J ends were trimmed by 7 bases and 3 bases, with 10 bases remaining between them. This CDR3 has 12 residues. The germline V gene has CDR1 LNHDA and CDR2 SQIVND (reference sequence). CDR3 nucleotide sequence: TGTGCCAGTATATCGGCCCGCTACGAGCAGTACTTC. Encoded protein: CASISARYEQYF.

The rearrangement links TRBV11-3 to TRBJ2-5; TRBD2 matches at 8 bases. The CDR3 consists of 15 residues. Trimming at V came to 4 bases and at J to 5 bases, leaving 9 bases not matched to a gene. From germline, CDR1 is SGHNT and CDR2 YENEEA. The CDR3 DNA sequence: TGTGCCAGCAGCTCTCCCAGGGGCGGGGGGGAGACCCAGTACTTC. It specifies CASSSPRGGGETQYF.

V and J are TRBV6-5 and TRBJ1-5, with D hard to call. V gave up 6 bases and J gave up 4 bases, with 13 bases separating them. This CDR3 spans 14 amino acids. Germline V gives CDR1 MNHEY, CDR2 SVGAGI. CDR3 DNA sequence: TGTGCCAGCAGGGGTAACAGCGCTAATCAGCCCCAGCATTTT. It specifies CASRGNSANQPQHF.

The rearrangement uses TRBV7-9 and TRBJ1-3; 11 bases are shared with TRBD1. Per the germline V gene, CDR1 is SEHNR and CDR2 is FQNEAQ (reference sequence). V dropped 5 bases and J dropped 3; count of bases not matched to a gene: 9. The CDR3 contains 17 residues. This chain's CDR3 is CASSPGTGGRFGNTIYF. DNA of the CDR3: TGTGCCAGCAGCCCCGGGACAGGGGGACGCTTTGGAAACACCATATATTTT.

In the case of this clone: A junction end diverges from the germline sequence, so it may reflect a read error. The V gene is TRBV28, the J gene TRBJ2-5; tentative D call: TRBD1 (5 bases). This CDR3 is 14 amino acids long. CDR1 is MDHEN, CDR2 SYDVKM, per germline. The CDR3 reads CTSSFARDQETQYF. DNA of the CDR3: TGTACCAGCAGCTTCGCCAGGGACCAAGAGACCCAGTACTTC.